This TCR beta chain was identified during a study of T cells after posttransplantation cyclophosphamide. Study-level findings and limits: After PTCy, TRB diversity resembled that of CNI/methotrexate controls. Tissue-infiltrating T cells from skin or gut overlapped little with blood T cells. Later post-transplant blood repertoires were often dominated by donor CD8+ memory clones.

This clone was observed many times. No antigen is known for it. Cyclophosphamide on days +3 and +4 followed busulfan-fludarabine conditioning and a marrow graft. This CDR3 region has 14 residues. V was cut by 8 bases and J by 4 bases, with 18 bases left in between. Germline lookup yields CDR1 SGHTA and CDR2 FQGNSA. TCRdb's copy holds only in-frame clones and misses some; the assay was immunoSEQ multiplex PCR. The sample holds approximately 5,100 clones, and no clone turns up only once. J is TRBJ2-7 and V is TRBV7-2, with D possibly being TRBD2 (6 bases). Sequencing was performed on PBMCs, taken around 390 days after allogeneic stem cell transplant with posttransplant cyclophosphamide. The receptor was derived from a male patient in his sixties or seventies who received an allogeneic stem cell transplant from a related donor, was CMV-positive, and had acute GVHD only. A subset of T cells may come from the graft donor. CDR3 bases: TGTGCCAGCGTATTTTGGGGGGTGGAGTACGAGCAGTACTTC. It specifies CASVFWGVEYEQYF. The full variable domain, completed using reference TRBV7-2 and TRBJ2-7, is GAGVSQSPSNKVTEKGKDVELRCDPISGHTALYWYRQSLGQGLEFLIYFQGNSAPDKSGLPSDRFSAERTGGSVSTLTIQRTQQEDSAVYLCASVFWGVEYEQYFGPGTRLTVT.